The 22 T cell receptor beta chains below all came from one sample that was sequenced in a study of vaccination effects on CD4 cells after COVID-19. Profiled with immunoSEQ multiplex PCR; TCRdb holds only in-frame clones, not every one. The sample lists 30,000 to 40,000 clones; about 80% were seen once. Sequencing followed a ViraFEST assay step that expanded antigen-specific CD4+ T cells with viral peptide pools. The culture ran for roughly ten days before CD4+ T cells were isolated. The participants, recipients of two vaccine doses, got either BNT162b2 or mRNA-1273. Their antigens are not known. Sequencing was performed on CD4+ T cells from PBMCs cultured with HCoV-NL63 spike peptides, taken after COVID-19 vaccination. All receptors derive from a human donor who received a COVID-19 vaccine. Some clones in this sample may be carry-over from other donors' samples.

This clone has a handful of counts. This chain uses TRBV5-1 with TRBJ2-1; D is unresolved. V was pared by 0 bases and J by 2 bases, with 9 bases between. Germline CDR1 reads SGHRS; CDR2 reads YFSETQ. This CDR3 is 15 amino acids long. CDR3 nucleotides: TGCGCCAGCAGCTTGGGATCCGTGACCTACAATGAGCAGTTCTTC. Protein sequence: CASSLGSVTYNEQFF.

The chain employs TRBV18 and TRBJ1-1; D is undetermined. V lost 1 base and J lost 1, with 10 bases in between. In germline, CDR1 is KGHSH, CDR2 LQKENI. CDR3 length: 15 residues. As DNA, the CDR3 is TGTGCCAGCTCACCACGGTCGGGAAAGAACACTGAAGCTTTCTTT. Encoded protein: CASSPRSGKNTEAFF.

The genes are TRBV7-8 and TRBJ1-3; TRBD1 is a possible D gene (6 bases). The CDR3 covers 14 residues. Germline V CDR1 and CDR2: SGHVS, FQNEAQ. V dropped 5 bases and J dropped 2 bases, with 10 bases sitting between them. DNA for the CDR3: TGTGCCAGCAGCCGGACAGACGCTGGAAACACCATATATTTT. Protein: CASSRTDAGNTIYF. Drawing the rest from reference TRBV7-8 and TRBJ1-3, the complete variable domain is GAGVSQSPRYKVAKRGQDVALRCDPISGHVSLFWYQQALGQGPEFLTYFQNEAQLDKSGLPSDRFFAERPEGSVSTLKIQRTQQEDSAVYLCASSRTDAGNTIYFGEGSWLTVV.

This clone was observed a handful of times. V is TRBV6-2 or TRBV6-3 and J is TRBJ1-5; 7 bases map to TRBD1. The CDR3 extends over 14 amino acids. The V and J ends lost 5 bases and 7 bases, in that order; junction bases with no gene match: 8. From germline, CDR1 is MNHEY and CDR2 SVGEGT. CDR3 coding DNA: TGTGCCAGCAGTGGACAGGCAAGGAAGCAGCCCCAGCATTTT. This gives the protein CASSGQARKQPQHF.

The genes are TRBV2 and TRBJ1-2, with TRBD1 as a possible D gene (6 bases). In germline, CDR1 is SNHLY, CDR2 FYNNEI. The CDR3 is 15 residues long. V gave up 1 base and J gave up 3 bases, with 12 bases separating them. Written as DNA, the CDR3 is TGTGCCAGCAGTGAAGGGGGGGGCTTCGACTATGGCTACACCTTC. As protein: CASSEGGGFDYGYTF.

The chain recombines TRBV19 with TRBJ1-6; D is unclear. The V end was cut by 5 bases, the J end by 1 base, with 12 bases between. The V gene's germline CDR1 is LNHDA and CDR2 SQIVND (reference sequence). This CDR3 region has 16 residues. The CDR3 bases are TGTGCCAGTAGTCCACCCGAGAGATCCTATAATTCACCCCTCCACTTT. Amino acids: CASSPPERSYNSPLHF.

V is TRBV19 and J is TRBJ1-2, with unresolved D. V was cut by 0 bases and J by 8 bases, with 13 bases left in between. The CDR3 length is 14 residues. CDR1 LNHDA and CDR2 SQIVND come from the germline V gene (reference sequence). The CDR3 sequence is CASSIDGRYNGYTF. The CDR3 DNA follows: TGTGCCAGTAGTATAGATGGCAGATACAACGGCTACACCTTC. The full variable domain, its missing parts supplied by reference TRBV19 and TRBJ1-2, is DGGITQSPKYLFRKEGQNVTLSCEQNLNHDAMYWYRQDPGQGLRLIYYSQIVNDFQKGDIAEGYSVSREKKESFPLTVTSAQKNPTAFYLCASSIDGRYNGYTFGSGTRLTVV.

The J gene is TRBJ2-1, the V gene TRBV6-2 or TRBV6-3; D uncertain. With 4 bases removed from V and 4 bases from J, the gap between germline ends came to 11 bases. This CDR3 spans 14 amino acids. Per the germline V gene, CDR1 is MNHEY and CDR2 is SVGEGT. In DNA, the CDR3 is TGTGCCAGCAGTTCATACGACGGATACAATGAGCAGTTCTTC. It specifies CASSSYDGYNEQFF.

This chain joins TRBV29-1 and TRBJ2-1; D could derive from TRBD1 or TRBD2 (6 bases each). The CDR3 is 16 amino acids. The V gene's germline CDR1 is SQVTM and CDR2 ANQGSEA. Trimming stripped 0 bases from V and 1 base from J, with 13 bases between. The CDR3 reads CSVEDSKGGSYNEQFF. The CDR3 nucleotides read TGCAGCGTTGAAGATTCTAAGGGGGGATCCTACAATGAGCAGTTCTTC.

The V call is TRBV10-2, the J call TRBJ1-5, with D possibly matching TRBD1 (5 bases). With 0 bases removed from V and 5 bases from J, the gap between germline ends came to 11 bases. CDR3 length: 15 amino acids. Looked up from germline, CDR1 is WSHSY and CDR2 is SAAADI. CDR3 sequence (DNA): TGCGCCAGCAGTGAGTCGTGGGACGGGGATCAGCCCCAGCATTTT. Translating it yields CASSESWDGDQPQHF.

The chain is built from TRBV19 and TRBJ2-3, with TRBD1 matching 7 bases. V was clipped by 4 bases and J by 2 bases; unmatched bases: 9. CDR3 length equals 16 residues. Germline V lookup: CDR1 LNHDA, CDR2 SQIVND (reference sequence). CDR3 bases: TGTGCCAGTAGTACCTCGACAGGGAAGCCCACAGATACGCAGTATTTT. Protein sequence: CASSTSTGKPTDTQYF.

The V and J genes are TRBV7-3 and TRBJ2-1; the D gene is possibly TRBD2 (7 bases). Germline CDR1 SGHTA, CDR2 FQGTGA. The CDR3 runs to 15 residues. V shed 4 bases and J shed 8 bases, with 18 bases lying between them. The CDR3 loop is CASSSSGGLMYEQFF. The CDR3 nucleotides are TGTGCCAGCAGCTCCTCGGGGGGCCTTATGTATGAGCAGTTCTTC.

The CDR3 DNA is TGTGCCAGCATCAAGGGGGGGGGTGGTTCCTACGAGCAGTACGTC. Protein sequence: CASIKGGGGSYEQYV. The chain combines TRBV6-6 with TRBJ2-7; TRBD2 is a possible D gene (7 bases). V was clipped by 7 bases and J by 1 base, with 17 bases between them. This CDR3 comprises 15 residues. From germline, CDR1 is MNHNY and CDR2 SVGAGI (reference sequence).

The rearrangement joins TRBV19 to TRBJ1-1, with 7 positions matching TRBD1. Per germline, CDR1 LNHDA and CDR2 SQIVND (reference sequence). The CDR3 spans 15 residues. V lost 5 bases, J lost 1 base, and 7 bases stayed unmatched. The CDR3 protein is CASSADRARNTEAFF. The CDR3 DNA is TGTGCCAGTAGTGCCGACAGGGCTCGGAACACTGAAGCTTTCTTT.

This CDR3 reads CASSLTSGTGELFF. The DNA for the CDR3 is TGCGCCAGCAGCCTAACTTCGGGCACCGGGGAGCTGTTTTTT. This chain connects TRBV4-1 to TRBJ2-2; D ambiguous. V was clipped by 4 bases and J by 4 bases, with 10 bases between them. The germline gives CDR1 MGHRA, CDR2 YSYEKL. CDR3 size: 14 residues.

The chain combines TRBV12-2 with TRBJ1-4. TRBV12-2 is labeled a pseudogene. This CDR3 spans 13 amino acids. The CDR3 bases are TGTGCAAGTCGCCCACGCAAAGACGAAAAACTGTTTTTT. Residues: CASRPRKDEKLFF.

CDR3 region: CASSRQAVVFGDTQYF. As DNA, the CDR3 is TGTGCCAGCAGCCGGCAGGCAGTAGTGTTCGGAGATACGCAGTATTTT. This sequence joins TRBV11-2 and TRBJ2-3; D not certain. CDR1 SGHAT and CDR2 FQNNGV come from the germline V gene. V lost 5 bases to trimming and J lost 5 bases, with 20 bases between them. This CDR3 comprises 16 residues. The full variable domain, completed using reference TRBV11-2 and TRBJ2-3, is EAGVAQSPRYKIIEKRQSVAFWCNPISGHATLYWYQQILGQGPKLLIQFQNNGVVDDSQLPKDRFSAERLKGVDSTLKIQPAKLEDSAVYLCASSRQAVVFGDTQYFGPGTRLTVL.

The chain links TRBV7-2 to TRBJ1-2, with TRBD1 matching 7 bases. The J segment lost 11 bases and the V segment lost 1 base, leaving 13 bases of the junction unmatched. This CDR3 is 15 amino acids long. CDR1 is SGHTA and CDR2 is FQGNSA in the germline V gene. In DNA, the CDR3 is TGTGCCAGCAGCTTAGGGGTTCCGGGACAGAGTGGTTACACCTTC. It is translated as CASSLGVPGQSGYTF.

A remark on this clone: The same CDR3 arises from other DNA sequences in this sample as well. V is TRBV19 and J is TRBJ2-3; no reliable D call. The CDR3 contains 13 residues. Germline V gene data show CDR1 as LNHDA and CDR2 as SQIVND (reference sequence). Trimming removed 1 base at V and 5 bases at J, with 7 bases between. CDR3 nucleotides: TGTGCCAGTAGTATAGGGTCCCGAGATACGCAGTATTTT. Protein: CASSIGSRDTQYF.

The chain joins TRBV5-1 to TRBJ2-3, with D tentatively TRBD1 or TRBD2 (5 bases each). This CDR3 contains 13 residues. Trimming took 6 bases from V and 7 from J, leaving 15 bases between them. CDR1 SGHRS and CDR2 YFSETQ come from the germline V gene. The CDR3 protein is CASTLPGLYTQYF. In nucleotides, the CDR3 is TGCGCCAGCACCCTACCGGGGCTATATACGCAGTATTTT.

The V gene is TRBV24-1, the J gene TRBJ2-1; 8 positions match TRBD1. Germline lookup yields CDR1 KGHDR and CDR2 SFDVKD. The CDR3 length is 16 residues. The V segment lost 2 bases and the J segment 3 bases; nucleotides outside the gene matches: 5. In DNA form, the CDR3 reads TGTGCCACCAGTGATTCCCGACAGGGGTACTACAATGAGCAGTTCTTC. This codes for CATSDSRQGYYNEQFF.

The rearrangement links TRBV5-5 to TRBJ1-1; D gene unclear. CDR1 and CDR2 from the germline V gene are SGHKS and YYEKEE (reference sequence). Trimming stripped 4 bases from V and 3 bases from J, with 16 bases between. CDR3 length: 15 amino acids. The CDR3 DNA reads as TGTGCCAGCAGCGGATCCGGGGAGTACTACACTGAAGCTTTCTTT. It yields the protein CASSGSGEYYTEAFF. Together with reference TRBV5-5 and TRBJ1-1, the CDR3 gives the full variable domain: DAGVTQSPTHLIKTRGQQVTLRCSPISGHKSVSWYQQVLGQGPQFIFQYYEKEERGRGNFPDRFSARQFPNYSSELNVNALLLGDSALYLCASSGSGEYYTEAFFGQGTRLTVV.